Below are 18 T cell receptor beta chains sequenced from a single sample in a study of T cell changes during pregnancy in multiple sclerosis. TCRdb's table, derived via immunoSEQ multiplex PCR, lists solely in-frame clones and lacks some. The repertoire includes about 87,000 clones, over 85% of them detected once, and around 1.4% sits in the top ten. The sequencing here drew on peripheral blood, taken in the third trimester of pregnancy. Receptors originate from a female donor in good health, enrolled as a control in a pregnancy study.

This clone was seen once. This rearrangement joins TRBV5-1 to TRBJ2-3; D is unclear. Trimming took 4 bases from V and 4 from J, leaving 25 bases between them. CDR1 and CDR2 (germline): SGHRS, YFSETQ. The CDR3 length is 18 residues. CDR3 DNA sequence: TGCGCCAGCAGCCCTACCCCCTTACCTAGTGCCCCTGCAGATACGCAGTATTTT. Translated: CASSPTPLPSAPADTQYF. Variable domain in full (rest from reference TRBV5-1 and TRBJ2-3): KAGVTQTPRYLIKTRGQQVTLSCSPISGHRSVSWYQQTPGQGLQFLFEYFSETQRNKGNFPGRFSGRQFSNSRSEMNVSTLELGDSALYLCASSPTPLPSAPADTQYFGPGTRLTVL.

This chain joins TRBV28 and TRBJ1-5; no definite D call. Germline-derived CDR1 and CDR2 are MDHEN and SYDVKM. V shed 6 bases and J shed 0 bases, with 24 bases lying between them. The CDR3 spans 19 residues. CDR3 bases: TGTGCCAGCAGCCTCCTGACGCCCGCTACGGGATATAGCAATCAGCCCCAGCATTTT. Amino acids: CASSLLTPATGYSNQPQHF.

V and J are TRBV6-1 and TRBJ2-7; 9 bases align to TRBD2. V was pared by 1 base and J by 8 bases, with 9 bases of the junction left unmatched. Germline V gene lookup returns CDR1 MNHNS and CDR2 SASEGT. The CDR3 length is 15 residues. CDR3 residues: CASSEEGSGSEKQYF. The DNA of the CDR3 is TGTGCCAGCAGTGAAGAAGGTAGCGGGAGTGAAAAGCAGTACTTC.

V is TRBV18 and J is TRBJ2-3, with TRBD1 identical over 7 bases. CDR1 KGHSH and CDR2 LQKENI come from the germline V gene. With 3 bases clipped from V and 1 base from J, the junction kept 4 bases outside the gene matches. This CDR3 is built from 15 residues. The chain's CDR3 is CASSPPGQRTDTQYF. Written as DNA, the CDR3 is TGTGCCAGCTCACCCCCGGGACAGCGCACAGATACGCAGTATTTT.

V and J are TRBV11-2 and TRBJ1-4; D gene unclear. There are 14 residues in the CDR3. Trimming removed 6 bases at V and 0 bases at J, with 8 bases between. Per the germline V gene, CDR1 is SGHAT and CDR2 is FQNNGV. DNA for the CDR3: TGTGCCAGCAGGCCACTTGCAACTAATGAAAAACTGTTTTTT. Translating it yields CASRPLATNEKLFF.

This clone was seen a few times. The chain is built from TRBV6-1 and TRBJ1-1; 7 bases align to TRBD1. This CDR3 has 14 amino acids. The germline V gene encodes CDR1 MNHNS and CDR2 SASEGT. V was clipped by 7 bases and J by 1 base; unmatched bases: 6. The CDR3 protein is CASIRGRKNTEAFF. DNA of the CDR3: TGTGCCAGCATTAGGGGGCGAAAGAACACTGAAGCTTTCTTT.

The chain uses TRBV19 and TRBJ1-1; D is undetermined. The CDR3 loop spans 13 amino acids. V lost 3 bases and J 8 bases, leaving 13 bases between the germline ends. The germline V gene encodes CDR1 LNHDA and CDR2 SQIVND (reference sequence). The CDR3 here is CASSIYVGVEAFF. The CDR3, as DNA: TGTGCCAGTAGTATTTATGTGGGAGTGGAAGCTTTCTTT.

The chain carries TRBV5-4 and TRBJ2-7; 8 nucleotides align to TRBD2. This CDR3 is built from 14 residues. The junction had 8 bases not matched to a gene; V was cut back by 3 bases and J by 6 bases. CDR1 and CDR2 (germline): SGHNT, YYREEE (reference sequence). As DNA, the CDR3 is TGTGCCAGCAGCTCCACTACTAGCGGCAGCGAGCAGTACTTC. This sequence encodes CASSSTTSGSEQYF.

This clone was detected once. This chain joins TRBV5-1 and TRBJ1-1, with TRBD1 as a possible D gene (5 bases). Between the trimmed V and J ends, which lost 2 bases and 1 base, there was a span of 6 bases. Germline loops: CDR1 SGHRS, CDR2 YFSETQ. The CDR3 covers 13 residues. CDR3 in DNA: TGCGCCAGCAGCTTAGACAGGAACACTGAAGCTTTCTTT. Encoded protein: CASSLDRNTEAFF.

The gene calls are TRBV19 and TRBJ2-7, with 7 positions matching TRBD2. V trimming: 7 bases; J trimming: 0 bases; junction bases outside the gene matches: 9. The germline V gene has CDR1 LNHDA and CDR2 SQIVND (reference sequence). This CDR3 spans 15 amino acids. The CDR3 region is CASTKTAGISYEQYF. The CDR3 DNA follows: TGTGCCAGTACCAAAACAGCGGGGATCTCCTACGAGCAGTACTTC. The whole variable domain, filled in from reference TRBV19 and TRBJ2-7, reads DGGITQSPKYLFRKEGQNVTLSCEQNLNHDAMYWYRQDPGQGLRLIYYSQIVNDFQKGDIAEGYSVSREKKESFPLTVTSAQKNPTAFYLCASTKTAGISYEQYFGPGTRLTVT.

CDR3 bases: TGTGCCAGCAGGGACTTTGGTCGCGGACGAACGCCTGAAGCTTTCTTT. Residues: CASRDFGRGRTPEAFF. The chain links TRBV6-6 to TRBJ1-1; D not certain. Deletions cut 6 bases from V and 6 bases from J, with 23 bases between. Germline CDR1 reads MNHNY; CDR2 reads SVGAGI (reference sequence). This CDR3 comprises 16 residues.

V usage is TRBV6-5 and J usage is TRBJ2-7, with 7 positions matching TRBD1. The V segment lost 6 bases and the J segment 4 bases; nucleotides outside the gene matches: 6. CDR3 length: 13 residues. The germline CDR1 and CDR2 sequences are MNHEY and SVGAGI. The DNA for the CDR3 is TGTGCCAGCAGCAGGGGGAACTTATACGAGCAGTACTTC. As protein: CASSRGNLYEQYF.

The V call is TRBV2, the J call TRBJ2-3, with D perhaps TRBD1 (6 bases). The CDR3 loop spans 12 amino acids. V lost 5 bases to trimming and J lost 7 bases, with 10 bases between them. The germline V gene encodes CDR1 SNHLY and CDR2 FYNNEI. CDR3: CASSRQAHTQYF. CDR3 coding DNA: TGTGCCAGCAGTCGACAGGCCCATACGCAGTATTTT.

The genes are TRBV4-2 and TRBJ2-6; D unresolved. V lost 0 bases, J lost 0 bases, and 3 bases lay in between. This CDR3 is 15 amino acids long. Germline V gene lookup returns CDR1 LGHNA and CDR2 YNFKEQ. This chain's CDR3 is CASSQDNSGANVLTF. CDR3 sequence (DNA): TGTGCCAGCAGCCAAGACAACTCTGGGGCCAACGTCCTGACTTTC.

The chain couples TRBV7-8 to TRBJ1-5; D is ambiguous. Per the germline V gene, CDR1 is SGHVS and CDR2 is FQNEAQ. V was pared by 1 base and J by 5 bases, with 12 bases between. There are 15 residues in the CDR3. CDR3 residues: CASSLGLQRHQPQHF. The CDR3 DNA follows: TGTGCCAGCAGCTTAGGTTTGCAGAGGCATCAGCCCCAGCATTTT.

The V gene is TRBV4-2, the J gene TRBJ2-7, with 7 bases aligning to TRBD2. Germline V gene data show CDR1 as LGHNA and CDR2 as YNFKEQ. J was trimmed by 4 bases and V by 3 bases; bases with no gene match: 9. This CDR3 comprises 15 residues. The CDR3 DNA reads TGTGCCAGCAGCCAGGCGGGGGTGGGTGAATACGAGCAGTACTTC. This sequence encodes CASSQAGVGEYEQYF.

V gene TRBV6-4 combines with J gene TRBJ2-1; D call uncertain. The ends were cut back, 0 bases at V and 10 bases at J, with 7 bases in the middle. CDR3 size: 12 residues. Germline V lookup: CDR1 MRHNA, CDR2 SNTAGT. The CDR3 nucleotides are TGTGCCAGCAGTGACTCGCGGTCAGAGCAGTTCTTC. Its translation: CASSDSRSEQFF.

This clone was detected once. This chain joins TRBV28 and TRBJ1-4, with 9 bases that match TRBD1. The CDR3 has 15 residues. V lost 5 bases and J lost 8; bases outside the gene matches: 9. Germline V lookup: CDR1 MDHEN, CDR2 SYDVKM. Here the CDR3 DNA reads TGTGCCAGCAGTACCCCCACAGGGGGCGGGGAAAAACTGTTTTTT. Translated: CASSTPTGGGEKLFF. The whole variable domain, filled in from reference TRBV28 and TRBJ1-4, reads DVKVTQSSRYLVKRTGEKVFLECVQDMDHENMFWYRQDPGLGLRLIYFSYDVKMKEKGDIPEGYSVSREKKERFSLILESASTNQTSMYLCASSTPTGGGEKLFFGSGTQLSVL.